Sequencing of this TCR beta chain was carried out in a study of cytotoxic CD8 clonotypes in ibrutinib-treated CLL. Data came from immunoSEQ multiplex PCR; TCRdb stores just in-frame clones and leaves some out. The repertoire holds tens of thousands of clones, with approximately 50% as singletons. Trimming cost V 5 bases and J 3 bases, with 14 bases left between them. Germline V gene data show CDR1 as WNHNN and CDR2 as SYGVQD (reference sequence). The CDR3 extends over 15 amino acids. The rearrangement joins TRBV10-1 to TRBJ1-5; D is perhaps TRBD1 (5 bases). Sequences were derived from PBMCs, sampled at disease progression, from a patient treated with ibrutinib. This receptor was obtained from a human donor with chronic lymphocytic leukemia. CDR3 protein: CASSNPRETNQPQHF. The CDR3 nucleotides are TGCGCCAGCAGTAACCCCAGGGAAACCAATCAGCCCCAGCATTTT.